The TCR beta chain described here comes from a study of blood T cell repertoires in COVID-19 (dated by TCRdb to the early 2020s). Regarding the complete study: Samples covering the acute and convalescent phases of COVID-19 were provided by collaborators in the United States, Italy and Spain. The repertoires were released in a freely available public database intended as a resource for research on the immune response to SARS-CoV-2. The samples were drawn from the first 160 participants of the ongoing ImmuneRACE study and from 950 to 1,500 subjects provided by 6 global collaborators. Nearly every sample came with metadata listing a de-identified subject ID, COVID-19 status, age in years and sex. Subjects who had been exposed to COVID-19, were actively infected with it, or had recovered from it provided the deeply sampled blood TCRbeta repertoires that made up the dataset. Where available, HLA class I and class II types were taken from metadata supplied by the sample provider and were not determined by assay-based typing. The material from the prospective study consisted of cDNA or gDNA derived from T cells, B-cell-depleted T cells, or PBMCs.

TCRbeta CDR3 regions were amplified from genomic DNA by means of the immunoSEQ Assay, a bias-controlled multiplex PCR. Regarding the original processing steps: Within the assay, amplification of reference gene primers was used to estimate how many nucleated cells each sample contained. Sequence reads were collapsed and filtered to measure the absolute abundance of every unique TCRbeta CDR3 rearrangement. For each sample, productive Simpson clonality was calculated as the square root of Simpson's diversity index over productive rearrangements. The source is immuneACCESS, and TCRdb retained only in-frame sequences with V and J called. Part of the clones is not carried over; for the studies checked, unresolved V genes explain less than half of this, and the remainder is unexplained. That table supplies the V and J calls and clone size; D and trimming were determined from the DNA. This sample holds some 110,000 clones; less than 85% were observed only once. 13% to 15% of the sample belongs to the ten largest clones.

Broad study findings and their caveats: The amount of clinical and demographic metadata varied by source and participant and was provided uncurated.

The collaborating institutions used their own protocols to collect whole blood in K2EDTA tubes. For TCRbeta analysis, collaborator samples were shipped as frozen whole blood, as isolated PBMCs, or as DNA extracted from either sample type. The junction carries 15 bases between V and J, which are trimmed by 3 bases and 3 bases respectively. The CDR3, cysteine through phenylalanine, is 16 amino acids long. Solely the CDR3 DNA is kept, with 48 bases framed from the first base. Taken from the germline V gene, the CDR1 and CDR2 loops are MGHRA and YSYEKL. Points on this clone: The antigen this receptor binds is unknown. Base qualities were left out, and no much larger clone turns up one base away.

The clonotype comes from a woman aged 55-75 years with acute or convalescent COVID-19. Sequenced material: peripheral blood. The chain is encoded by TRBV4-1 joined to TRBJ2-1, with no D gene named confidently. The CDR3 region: CASSQRGWRSYNEQFF. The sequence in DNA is TGCGCCAGCAGCCAGAGAGGATGGCGGAGCTACAATGAGCAGTTCTTC.